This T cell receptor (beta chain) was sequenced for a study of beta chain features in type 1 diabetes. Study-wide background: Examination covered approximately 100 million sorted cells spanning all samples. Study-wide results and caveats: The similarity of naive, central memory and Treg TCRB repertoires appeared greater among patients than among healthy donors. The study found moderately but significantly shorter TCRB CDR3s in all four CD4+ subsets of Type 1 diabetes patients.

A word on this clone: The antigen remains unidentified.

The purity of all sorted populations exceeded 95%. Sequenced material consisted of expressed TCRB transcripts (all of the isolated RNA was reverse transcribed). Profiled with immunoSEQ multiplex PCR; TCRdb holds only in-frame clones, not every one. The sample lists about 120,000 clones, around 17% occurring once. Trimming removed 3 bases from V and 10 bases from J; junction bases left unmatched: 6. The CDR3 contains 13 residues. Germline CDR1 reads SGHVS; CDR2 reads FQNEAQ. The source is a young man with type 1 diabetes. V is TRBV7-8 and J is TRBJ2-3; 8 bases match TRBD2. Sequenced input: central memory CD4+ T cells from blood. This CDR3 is CASSLAGGEAQYF. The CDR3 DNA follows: TGTGCCAGCAGCTTGGCGGGGGGAGAGGCGCAGTATTTT. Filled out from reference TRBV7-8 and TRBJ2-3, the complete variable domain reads GAGVSQSPRYKVAKRGQDVALRCDPISGHVSLFWYQQALGQGPEFLTYFQNEAQLDKSGLPSDRFFAERPEGSVSTLKIQRTQQEDSAVYLCASSLAGGEAQYFGPGTRLTVL.